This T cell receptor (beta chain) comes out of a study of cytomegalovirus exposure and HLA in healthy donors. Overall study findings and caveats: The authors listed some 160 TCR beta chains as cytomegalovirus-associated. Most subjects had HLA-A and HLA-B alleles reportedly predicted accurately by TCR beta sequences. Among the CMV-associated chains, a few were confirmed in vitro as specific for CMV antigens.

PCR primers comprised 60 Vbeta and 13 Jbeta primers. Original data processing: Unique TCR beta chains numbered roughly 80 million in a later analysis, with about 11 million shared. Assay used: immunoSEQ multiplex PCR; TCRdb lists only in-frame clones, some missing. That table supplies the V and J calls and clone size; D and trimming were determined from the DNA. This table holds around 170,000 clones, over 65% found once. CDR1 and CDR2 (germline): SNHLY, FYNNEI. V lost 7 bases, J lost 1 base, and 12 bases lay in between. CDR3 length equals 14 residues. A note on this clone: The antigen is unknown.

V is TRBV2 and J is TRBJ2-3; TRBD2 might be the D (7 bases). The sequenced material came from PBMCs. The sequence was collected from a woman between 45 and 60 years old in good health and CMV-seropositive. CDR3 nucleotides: TGTGCCAGCAAGCCGGGGGGCGGCACAGATACGCAGTATTTT. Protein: CASKPGGGTDTQYF. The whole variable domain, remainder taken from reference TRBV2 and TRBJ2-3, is EPEVTQTPSHQVTQMGQEVILRCVPISNHLYFYWYRQILGQKVEFLVSFYNNEISEKSEIFDDQFSVERPDGSNFTLKIRSTKLEDSAMYFCASKPGGGTDTQYFGPGTRLTVL.